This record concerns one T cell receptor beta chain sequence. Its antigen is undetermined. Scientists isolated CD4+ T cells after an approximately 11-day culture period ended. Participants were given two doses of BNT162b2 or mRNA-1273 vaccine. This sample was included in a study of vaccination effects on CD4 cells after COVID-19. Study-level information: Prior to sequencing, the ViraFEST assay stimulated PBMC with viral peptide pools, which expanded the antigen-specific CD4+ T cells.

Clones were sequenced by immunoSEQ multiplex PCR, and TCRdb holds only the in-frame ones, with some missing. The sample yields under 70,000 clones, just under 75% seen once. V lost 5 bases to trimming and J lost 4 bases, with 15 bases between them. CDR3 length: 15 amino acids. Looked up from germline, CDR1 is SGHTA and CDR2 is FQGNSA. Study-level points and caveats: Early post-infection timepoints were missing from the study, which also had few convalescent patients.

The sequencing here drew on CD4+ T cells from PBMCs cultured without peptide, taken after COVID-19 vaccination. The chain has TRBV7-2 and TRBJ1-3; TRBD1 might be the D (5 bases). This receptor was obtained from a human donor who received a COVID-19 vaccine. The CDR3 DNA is TGTGCCAGCAGCCCAGGGAGGGGTCTCGGAAACACCATATATTTT. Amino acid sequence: CASSPGRGLGNTIYF.